Here is one T cell receptor beta chain with its context. Its antigen remains unknown. Different DNA sequences within this sample yield the same CDR3. Staining for CD45RO/CCR7/CD25/CD127/CD95/CD27 allowed sorting of CD4+ naive, central memory, regulatory and stem cell-like memory cells. This specimen belongs to a study of beta chain features in type 1 diabetes. Study-wide results and caveats: PCR might pick shorter templates more often, in the same way for patients and controls. People with Type 1 diabetes carried modestly yet significantly shorter TCRB CDR3s in all four CD4+ subsets.

The CDR3 loop spans 14 amino acids. CDR1 is KGHSH, CDR2 LQKENI, per germline. The junction had 1 base not matched to a gene; V was cut back by 3 bases and J by 1 base. Expressed TCRB transcripts were sequenced after all isolated RNA was converted to cDNA. Clones were sequenced by immunoSEQ multiplex PCR, and TCRdb holds only the in-frame ones, with some missing. The data hold roughly 260,000 clones, with about a fifth observed a single time. The sequence came from a woman in her thirties or forties with type 1 diabetes. Source material: naive CD4+ T cells from blood. The rearrangement joins TRBV18 to TRBJ1-1, with 8 positions matching TRBD1. The CDR3 here is CASSPGQENTEAFF. CDR3 bases: TGTGCCAGCTCACCGGGACAGGAGAACACTGAAGCTTTCTTT.